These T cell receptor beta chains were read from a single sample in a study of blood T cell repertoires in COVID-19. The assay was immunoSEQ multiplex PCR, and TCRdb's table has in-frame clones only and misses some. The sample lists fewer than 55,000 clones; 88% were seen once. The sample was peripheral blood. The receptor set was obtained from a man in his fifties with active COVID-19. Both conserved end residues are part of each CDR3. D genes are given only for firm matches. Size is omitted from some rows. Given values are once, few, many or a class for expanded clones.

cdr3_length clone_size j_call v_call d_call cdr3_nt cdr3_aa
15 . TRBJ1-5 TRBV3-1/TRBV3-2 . TGTGCCAGCAGCCCCGGGCGGGGGGTAGATCAGCCCCAGCATTTT CASSPGRGVDQPQHF
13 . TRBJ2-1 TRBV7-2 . TGTGCCAGCAGCACAGACTACGAGAGTGAGCAGTTCTTC CASSTDYESEQFF
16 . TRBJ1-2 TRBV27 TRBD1 TGTGCCAGCGGACAATCAAGAGGGACAGGGAGCTATGGCTACACCTTC CASGQSRGTGSYGYTF
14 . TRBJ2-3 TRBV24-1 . TGTGCCACCAGTGACCCCACGGGGACAGATACGCAGTATTTT CATSDPTGTDTQYF
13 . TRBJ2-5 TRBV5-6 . TGTGCCAGCAGCTTGGCAGGGAGGGAGACCCAGTACTTC CASSLAGRETQYF
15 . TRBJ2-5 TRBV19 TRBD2 TGTGCCAGTAGTACACTAGCGGGGCCTAGCGCGACCCAGTACTTC CASSTLAGPSATQYF
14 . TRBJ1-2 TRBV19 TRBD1 TGTGCCAGTAGTACACAGGGGACGGACTATGGCTACACCTTC CASSTQGTDYGYTF
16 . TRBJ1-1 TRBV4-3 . TGCGCCAGCAGCCAAGATCTGAGGGTTGAAGGCACTGAAGCTTTCTTT CASSQDLRVEGTEAFF
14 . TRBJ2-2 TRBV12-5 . TGTGCTAGTGGTTTGTCAGCGGGTCACGGGGAGCTGTTTTTT CASGLSAGHGELFF
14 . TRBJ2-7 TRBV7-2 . TGTGCCAGCAGCGTAGGAACCAGGCCCTACGAGCAGTACTTC CASSVGTRPYEQYF
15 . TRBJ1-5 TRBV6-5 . TGTGCCAGCAGCCCCGACAGGAAAAGCAATCAGCCCCAGCATTTT CASSPDRKSNQPQHF
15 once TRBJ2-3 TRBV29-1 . TGCAGCGTTGGAACCACGGGAATTGGCACAGATACGCAGTATTTT CSVGTTGIGTDTQYF
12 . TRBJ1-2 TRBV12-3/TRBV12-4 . TGTGCCAGCACCCAATACAGGCATGGCTACACCTTC CASTQYRHGYTF
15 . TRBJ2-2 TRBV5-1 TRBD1 TGCGCCAGCAGCTTAACCGTTCAGGGGGCCGGGGAGCTGTTTTTT CASSLTVQGAGELFF
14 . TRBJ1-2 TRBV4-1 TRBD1 TGCGCCAGCAGCCAAGATCCAGGGGGCTATGGCTACACCTTC CASSQDPGGYGYTF
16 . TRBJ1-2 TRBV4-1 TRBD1 TGCGCCAGCAGTAAAGGAGGGACAGGGAAAAACTATGGCTACACCTTC CASSKGGTGKNYGYTF
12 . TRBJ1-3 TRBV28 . TGTGCCAGCAGCTCTCTCGGAAACACCATATATTTT CASSSLGNTIYF